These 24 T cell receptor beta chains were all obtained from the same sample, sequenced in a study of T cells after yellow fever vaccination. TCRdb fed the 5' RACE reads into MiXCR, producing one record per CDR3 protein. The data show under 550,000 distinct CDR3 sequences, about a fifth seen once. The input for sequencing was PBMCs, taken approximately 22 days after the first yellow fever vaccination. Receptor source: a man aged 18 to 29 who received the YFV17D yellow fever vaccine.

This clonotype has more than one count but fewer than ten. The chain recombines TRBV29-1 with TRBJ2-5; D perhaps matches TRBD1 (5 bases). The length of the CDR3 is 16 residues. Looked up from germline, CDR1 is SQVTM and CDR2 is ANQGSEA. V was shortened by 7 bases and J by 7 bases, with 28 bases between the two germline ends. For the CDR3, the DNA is TGCAGCGCCTCCTCACCCCCCAAAGACGGACACGGGACCCAGTACTTC. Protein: CSASSPPKDGHGTQYF.

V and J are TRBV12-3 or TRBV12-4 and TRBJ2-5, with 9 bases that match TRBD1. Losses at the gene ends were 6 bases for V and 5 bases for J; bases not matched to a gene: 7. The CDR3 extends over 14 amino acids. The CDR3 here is CASRLTGGSETQYF. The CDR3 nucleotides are TGTGCCAGCAGGTTGACAGGGGGATCGGAGACCCAGTACTTC.

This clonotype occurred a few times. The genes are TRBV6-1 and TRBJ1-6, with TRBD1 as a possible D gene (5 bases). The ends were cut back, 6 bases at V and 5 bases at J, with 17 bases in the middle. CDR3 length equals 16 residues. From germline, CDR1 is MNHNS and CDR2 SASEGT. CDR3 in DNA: TGTGCCAGCAGCCGCGGGGGGTCCGGGGATAATTCACCCCTCCACTTT. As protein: CASSRGGSGDNSPLHF.

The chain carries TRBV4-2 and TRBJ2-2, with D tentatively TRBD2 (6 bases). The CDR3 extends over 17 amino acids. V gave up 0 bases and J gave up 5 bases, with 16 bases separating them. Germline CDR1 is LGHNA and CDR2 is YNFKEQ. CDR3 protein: CASSQEFRGGATGELFF. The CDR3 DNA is TGTGCCAGCAGCCAAGAGTTTCGAGGCGGGGCAACCGGGGAGCTGTTTTTT.

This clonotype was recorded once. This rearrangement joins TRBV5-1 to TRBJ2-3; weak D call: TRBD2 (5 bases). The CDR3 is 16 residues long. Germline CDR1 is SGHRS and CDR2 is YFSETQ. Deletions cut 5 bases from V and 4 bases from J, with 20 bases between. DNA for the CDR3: TGCGCCAGCAGTAAGGTGTCAGCGGTGACCTCAGATACGCAGTATTTT. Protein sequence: CASSKVSAVTSDTQYF.

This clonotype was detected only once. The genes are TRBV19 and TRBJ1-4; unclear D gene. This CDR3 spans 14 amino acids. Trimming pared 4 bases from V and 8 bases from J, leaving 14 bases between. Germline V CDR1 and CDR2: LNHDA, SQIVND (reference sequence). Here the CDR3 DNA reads TGTGCCAGTAGTAAGGGATCCACCGGAGAAAAACTGTTTTTT. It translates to CASSKGSTGEKLFF.

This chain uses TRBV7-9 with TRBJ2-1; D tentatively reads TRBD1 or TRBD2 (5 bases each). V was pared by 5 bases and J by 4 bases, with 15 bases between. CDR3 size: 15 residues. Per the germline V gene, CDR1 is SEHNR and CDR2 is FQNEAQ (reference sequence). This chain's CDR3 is CASSRGPGRYNEQFF. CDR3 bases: TGTGCCAGCAGCCGGGGACCGGGACGGTACAATGAGCAGTTCTTC.

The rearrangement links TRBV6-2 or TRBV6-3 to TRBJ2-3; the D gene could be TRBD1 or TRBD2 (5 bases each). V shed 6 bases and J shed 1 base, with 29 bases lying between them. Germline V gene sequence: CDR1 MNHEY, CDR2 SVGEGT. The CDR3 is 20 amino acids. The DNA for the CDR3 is TGTGCCAGCAGCTCGGGGCTCTTGGTCGGGGCTATGGACCGCACAGATACGCAGTATTTT. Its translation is CASSSGLLVGAMDRTDTQYF.

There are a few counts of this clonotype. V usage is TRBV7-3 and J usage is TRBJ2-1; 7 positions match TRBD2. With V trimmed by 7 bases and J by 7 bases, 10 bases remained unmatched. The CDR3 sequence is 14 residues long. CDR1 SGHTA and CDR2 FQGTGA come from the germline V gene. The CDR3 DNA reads TGTGCCAGCACCACTGGCGGGGGAAGAAATGAGCAGTTCTTC. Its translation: CASTTGGGRNEQFF.

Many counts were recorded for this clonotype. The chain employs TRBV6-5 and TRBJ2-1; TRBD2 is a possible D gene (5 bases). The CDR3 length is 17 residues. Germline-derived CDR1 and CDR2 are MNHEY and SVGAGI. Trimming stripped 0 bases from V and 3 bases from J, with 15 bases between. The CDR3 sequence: CASSYSYPPGSYNEQFF. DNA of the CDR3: TGTGCCAGCAGTTACTCGTACCCTCCGGGGAGCTACAATGAGCAGTTCTTC.

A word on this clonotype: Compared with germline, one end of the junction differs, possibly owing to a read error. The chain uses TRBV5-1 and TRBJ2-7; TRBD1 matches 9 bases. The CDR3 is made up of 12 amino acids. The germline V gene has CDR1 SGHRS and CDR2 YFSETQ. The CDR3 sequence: CASRTGESEQHF. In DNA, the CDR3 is TGCGCCAGCCGGACAGGGGAAAGCGAGCAGCACTTC.

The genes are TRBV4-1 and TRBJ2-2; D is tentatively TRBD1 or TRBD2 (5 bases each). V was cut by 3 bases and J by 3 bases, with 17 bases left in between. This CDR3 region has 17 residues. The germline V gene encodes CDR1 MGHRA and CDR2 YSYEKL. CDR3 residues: CASSHPAEGPDTGELFF. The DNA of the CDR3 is TGCGCCAGCAGCCACCCCGCCGAGGGGCCCGACACCGGGGAGCTGTTTTTT.

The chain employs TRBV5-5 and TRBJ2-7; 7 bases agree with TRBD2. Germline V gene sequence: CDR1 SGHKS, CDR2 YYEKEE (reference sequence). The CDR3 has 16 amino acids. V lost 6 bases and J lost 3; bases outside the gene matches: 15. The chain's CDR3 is CASTLIAAAGDYEQYF. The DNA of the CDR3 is TGTGCCAGCACCCTTATCGCGGCGGCGGGGGACTACGAGCAGTACTTC. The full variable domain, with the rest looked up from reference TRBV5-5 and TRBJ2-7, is DAGVTQSPTHLIKTRGQQVTLRCSPISGHKSVSWYQQVLGQGPQFIFQYYEKEERGRGNFPDRFSARQFPNYSSELNVNALLLGDSALYLCASTLIAAAGDYEQYFGPGTRLTVT.

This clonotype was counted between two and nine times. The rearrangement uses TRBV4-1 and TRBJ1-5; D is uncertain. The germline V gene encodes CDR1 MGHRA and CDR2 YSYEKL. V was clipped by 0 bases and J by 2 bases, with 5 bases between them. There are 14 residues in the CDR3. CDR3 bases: TGCGCCAGCAGCCAAGAGTCGGGCAATCAGCCCCAGCATTTT. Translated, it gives CASSQESGNQPQHF.

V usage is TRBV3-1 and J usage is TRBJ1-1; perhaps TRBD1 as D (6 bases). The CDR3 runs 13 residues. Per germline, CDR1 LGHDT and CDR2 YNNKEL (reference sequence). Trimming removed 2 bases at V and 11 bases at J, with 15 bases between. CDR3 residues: CASSQQGTDLAFF. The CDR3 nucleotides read TGTGCCAGCAGCCAACAGGGGACTGATTTGGCTTTCTTT.

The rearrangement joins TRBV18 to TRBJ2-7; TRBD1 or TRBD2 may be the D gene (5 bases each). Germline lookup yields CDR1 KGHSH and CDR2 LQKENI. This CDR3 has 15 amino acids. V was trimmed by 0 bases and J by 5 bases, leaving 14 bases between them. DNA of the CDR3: TGTGCCAGCTCACCACCGAGCCACGGGGACGACGAGCAGTACTTC. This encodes CASSPPSHGDDEQYF.

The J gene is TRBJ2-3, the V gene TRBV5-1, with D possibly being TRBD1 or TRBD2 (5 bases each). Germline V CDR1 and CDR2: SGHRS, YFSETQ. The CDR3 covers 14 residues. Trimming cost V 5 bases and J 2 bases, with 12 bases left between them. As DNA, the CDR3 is TGCGCCAGCAGACCCGGGACCTTCACAGATACGCAGTATTTT. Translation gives CASRPGTFTDTQYF.

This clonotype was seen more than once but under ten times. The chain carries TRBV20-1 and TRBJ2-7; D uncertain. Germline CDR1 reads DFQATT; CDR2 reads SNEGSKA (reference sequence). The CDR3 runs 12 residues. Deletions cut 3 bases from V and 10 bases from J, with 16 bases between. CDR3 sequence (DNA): TGCAGTGCTAGGGGGTTTGGCCCACCTCAGTACTTC. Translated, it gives CSARGFGPPQYF.

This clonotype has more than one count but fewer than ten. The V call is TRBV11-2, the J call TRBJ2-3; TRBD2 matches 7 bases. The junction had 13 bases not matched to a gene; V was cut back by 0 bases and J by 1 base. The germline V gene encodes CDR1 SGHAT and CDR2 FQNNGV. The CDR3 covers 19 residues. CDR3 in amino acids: CASSLDVWGASGGTDTQYF. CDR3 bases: TGTGCCAGCAGCTTAGACGTTTGGGGCGCAAGCGGGGGCACAGATACGCAGTATTTT. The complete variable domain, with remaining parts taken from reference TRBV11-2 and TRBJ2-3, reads EAGVAQSPRYKIIEKRQSVAFWCNPISGHATLYWYQQILGQGPKLLIQFQNNGVVDDSQLPKDRFSAERLKGVDSTLKIQPAKLEDSAVYLCASSLDVWGASGGTDTQYFGPGTRLTVL.

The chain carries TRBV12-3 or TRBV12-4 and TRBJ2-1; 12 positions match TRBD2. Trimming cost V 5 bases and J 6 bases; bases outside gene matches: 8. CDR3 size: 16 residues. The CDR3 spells CASSPSLAGGLNEQFF. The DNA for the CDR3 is TGTGCCAGCAGTCCCTCCCTAGCGGGGGGGCTCAATGAGCAGTTCTTC.

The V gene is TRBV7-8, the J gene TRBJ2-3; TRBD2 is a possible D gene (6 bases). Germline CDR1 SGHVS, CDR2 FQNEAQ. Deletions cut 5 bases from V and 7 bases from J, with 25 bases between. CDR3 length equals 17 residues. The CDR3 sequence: CASSPTARDSLRNTQYF. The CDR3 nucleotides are TGTGCCAGCAGCCCAACGGCCCGGGACTCCCTCAGGAATACGCAGTATTTT.

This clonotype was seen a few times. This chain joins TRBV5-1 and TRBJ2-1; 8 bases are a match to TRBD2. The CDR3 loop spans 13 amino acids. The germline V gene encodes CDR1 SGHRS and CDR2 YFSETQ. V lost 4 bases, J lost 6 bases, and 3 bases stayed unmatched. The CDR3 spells CASSPGGANEQFF. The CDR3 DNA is TGCGCCAGCAGCCCCGGGGGGGCCAATGAGCAGTTCTTC.

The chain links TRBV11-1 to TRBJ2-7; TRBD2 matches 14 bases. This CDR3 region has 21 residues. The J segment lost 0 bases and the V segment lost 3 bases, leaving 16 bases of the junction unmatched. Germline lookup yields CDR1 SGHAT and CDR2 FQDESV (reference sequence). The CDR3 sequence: CASSFRRGGLAGGQSSYEQYF. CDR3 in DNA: TGTGCCAGCAGCTTTAGGAGAGGAGGACTAGCGGGGGGCCAGAGCTCCTACGAGCAGTACTTC.

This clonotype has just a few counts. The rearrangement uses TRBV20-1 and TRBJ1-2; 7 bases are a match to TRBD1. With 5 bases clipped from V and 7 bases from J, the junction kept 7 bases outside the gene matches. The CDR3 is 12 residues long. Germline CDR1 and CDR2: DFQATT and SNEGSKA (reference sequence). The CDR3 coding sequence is TGCAGTGCTCCCCCCGGGACAGCTGGCTACACCTTC. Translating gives CSAPPGTAGYTF.